Presented here are 27 T cell receptor beta chains from one specimen sequenced in a study of blood T cell repertoires in COVID-19. Method: immunoSEQ multiplex PCR; TCRdb's copy keeps in-frame clones and lacks some. The table records 250,000 to 350,000 clones, 89% of them present only once. The sequencing sample was made of peripheral blood. Receptors were obtained from a woman aged 60-75 years with acute or convalescent COVID-19.

The gene calls are TRBV11-1 and TRBJ2-2; no clear D gene. The CDR3 runs 15 residues. V lost 5 bases and J lost 5, with 15 bases in between. CDR1 is SGHAT, CDR2 FQDESV, per germline (reference sequence). The CDR3 is CASSPIIQPTGELFF. CDR3 nucleotides: TGTGCCAGCAGCCCGATTATACAACCAACCGGGGAGCTGTTTTTT.

V and J are TRBV27 and TRBJ2-1; 11 nucleotides line up with TRBD2. Germline CDR1 reads MNHEY; CDR2 reads SMNVEV (reference sequence). CDR3 length equals 16 residues. Losses at the gene ends were 5 bases for V and 0 bases for J; bases not matched to a gene: 3. In DNA form, the CDR3 reads TGTGCCAGCAGTCCCGGACTAGCGGGCTCCTACAATGAGCAGTTCTTC. It yields the protein CASSPGLAGSYNEQFF.

The count of this clone is one. The V call is TRBV4-3, the J call TRBJ1-5; D is possibly TRBD1 (5 bases). V was trimmed by 0 bases and J by 0 bases, leaving 9 bases between them. The length of the CDR3 is 16 residues. From germline, CDR1 is LGHNA and CDR2 YSLEER. CDR3 protein: CASSQDPGNSNQPQHF. The CDR3 DNA follows: TGCGCCAGCAGCCAAGATCCAGGGAATAGCAATCAGCCCCAGCATTTT.

V is TRBV12-3 or TRBV12-4 and J is TRBJ2-1, with D possibly being TRBD2 (6 bases). The CDR3 is 13 amino acids. The germline V and J ends were trimmed by 7 bases and 5 bases, with 12 bases remaining between them. The CDR3 sequence: CASKVAANNEQFF. Written as DNA, the CDR3 is TGTGCCAGCAAGGTAGCGGCTAACAATGAGCAGTTCTTC.

The chain combines TRBV10-3 with TRBJ1-4; no clear D. The CDR3 sequence is 15 residues long. V lost 3 bases to trimming and J lost 0 bases, with 8 bases between them. Germline CDR1 reads ENHRY; CDR2 reads SYGVKD. CDR3 DNA: TGTGCCATCAGTGAAGCCGGGGCAACTAATGAAAAACTGTTTTTT. Its translation: CAISEAGATNEKLFF.

The V call is TRBV19, the J call TRBJ2-2; TRBD2 matches 12 bases. The length of the CDR3 is 15 residues. Trimming removed 7 bases from V and 12 bases from J; junction bases left unmatched: 12. Germline CDR1 reads LNHDA; CDR2 reads SQIVND (reference sequence). Here the CDR3 DNA reads TGTGCCAGTATCCCGAGGACTAGCGGGGCCTATCAGCTGTTTTTT. Its translation: CASIPRTSGAYQLFF.

V and J are TRBV4-3 and TRBJ1-6; 7 nucleotides match TRBD1. Germline lookup yields CDR1 LGHNA and CDR2 YSLEER. CDR3 size: 20 residues. V was pared by 0 bases and J by 9 bases, with 20 bases of the junction left unmatched. CDR3 loop: CASSQDLATGKATLGSPLHF. As DNA, the CDR3 is TGCGCCAGCAGCCAAGATCTGGCGACAGGGAAGGCGACTTTGGGTTCACCCCTCCACTTT.

CDR3 nucleotide sequence: TGTGCCAGCAGCTTCACCGGGACTAGCGGTTCCTACGAGCAGTACTTC. Translating gives CASSFTGTSGSYEQYF. The rearrangement joins TRBV5-5 to TRBJ2-7; TRBD2 matches 11 bases. With 2 bases clipped from V and 1 base from J, the junction kept 5 bases outside the gene matches. Germline V gives CDR1 SGHKS, CDR2 YYEKEE (reference sequence). This CDR3 spans 16 amino acids.

The chain couples TRBV12-2 to TRBJ2-3; TRBD2, the D gene given by the table, was not confirmed from the DNA. TRBV12-2 is described as a pseudogene. The CDR3 is 20 residues long. The CDR3 DNA reads as TGTGCAAGTCGCACAACCTTGTTAGCGGGAGGGCCTCTCGTGACAGATACGCAGTATTTT. This encodes CASRTTLLAGGPLVTDTQYF.

The chain employs TRBV5-1 and TRBJ1-5, with D possibly being TRBD1 (5 bases). Germline V gene sequence: CDR1 SGHRS, CDR2 YFSETQ. The ends were cut back, 0 bases at V and 3 bases at J, with 13 bases in the middle. This CDR3 has 16 amino acids. For the CDR3, the DNA is TGCGCCAGCAGCTTGGATGGAGGGGTTAACAATCAGCCCCAGCATTTT. This translates into CASSLDGGVNNQPQHF.

This clone was recorded only once. V usage is TRBV18 and J usage is TRBJ2-5; D is undetermined. Per the germline V gene, CDR1 is KGHSH and CDR2 is LQKENI. The ends were cut back, 3 bases at V and 5 bases at J, with 10 bases in the middle. The CDR3 contains 13 residues. The CDR3 sequence is CASSPLTGETQYF. For the CDR3, the DNA is TGTGCCAGCTCACCCCTCACCGGGGAGACCCAGTACTTC.

The chain carries TRBV4-3 and TRBJ2-1; a possible D gene is TRBD2 (5 bases). CDR3 size: 17 residues. The V end was cut by 2 bases, the J end by 7 bases, with 21 bases between. Germline assignment: CDR1 LGHNA and CDR2 YSLEER. The CDR3 region is CASSQPKWRVTENEQFF. The CDR3, as DNA: TGCGCCAGCAGCCAACCTAAGTGGCGGGTGACTGAGAATGAGCAGTTCTTC.

DNA for the CDR3: TGTGCCAGCAGCAGGACCCCCGGGGAGAACACTGAAGCTTTCTTT. It translates to CASSRTPGENTEAFF. The chain has TRBV6-5 and TRBJ1-1; D is ambiguous. This CDR3 is built from 15 residues. CDR1 and CDR2 from the germline V gene are MNHEY and SVGAGI. Deletions cut 6 bases from V and 1 base from J, with 15 bases between.

This chain joins TRBV24-1 and TRBJ2-5; 9 positions agree with TRBD2. There are 14 residues in the CDR3. V lost 4 bases to trimming and J lost 5 bases; unmatched junction nucleotides: 4. Looked up from germline, CDR1 is KGHDR and CDR2 is SFDVKD. The CDR3 DNA sequence: TGTGCCACCAGTGACTTGACTAGCGGTGAGACCCAGTACTTC. Protein sequence: CATSDLTSGETQYF.

Comment on this clone: One end of the junction does not line up with germline, which may come from a read error. This chain links TRBV6-1 with TRBJ1-5; TRBD1 might be the D (5 bases). This CDR3 spans 15 amino acids. Germline V gene sequence: CDR1 MNHNS, CDR2 SASEGT. The CDR3 DNA sequence: TGTGCCAGCAGCGAAGGGTCGGGGGTCAATCAGCCCCAGCATTTT. Translating gives CASSEGSGVNQPQHF.

The chain uses TRBV4-3 and TRBJ1-5; D call uncertain. Germline V gene sequence: CDR1 LGHNA, CDR2 YSLEER. V lost 0 bases to trimming and J lost 0 bases, with 6 bases between them. The CDR3 has 15 amino acids. CDR3 sequence: CASSQDRFSNQPQHF. The CDR3 bases are TGCGCCAGCAGCCAAGACAGGTTTAGCAATCAGCCCCAGCATTTT.

This clone has at least ten counts. The chain is built from TRBV28 and TRBJ1-1, with 9 bases identical to TRBD1. Unmatched junction bases numbered 14, after V lost 2 bases and J lost 4 bases. The CDR3 extends over 18 amino acids. Germline CDR1 and CDR2: MDHEN and SYDVKM. The CDR3 region is CASSLTGTGYIRGTEAFF. The CDR3 DNA reads TGTGCCAGCAGTTTAACCGGGACAGGGTATATTCGTGGCACTGAAGCTTTCTTT.

The gene calls are TRBV9 and TRBJ2-5, with a possible D match to TRBD2 (5 bases). This CDR3 is built from 16 residues. Looked up from germline, CDR1 is SGDLS and CDR2 is YYNGEE. Trimming removed 0 bases at V and 4 bases at J, with 16 bases between. The CDR3 sequence: CASSVEASLSGETQYF. CDR3 sequence (DNA): TGTGCCAGCAGCGTAGAAGCTAGCTTATCGGGAGAGACCCAGTACTTC.

The V and J genes are TRBV5-4 and TRBJ1-4; 8 bases map to TRBD1. V was pared by 5 bases and J by 12 bases, with 15 bases of the junction left unmatched. The CDR3 loop spans 15 amino acids. The V gene's germline CDR1 is SGHNT and CDR2 YYREEE (reference sequence). The CDR3 is CASSSAGLQGGELFF. CDR3 coding DNA: TGTGCCAGCAGTTCTGCGGGGCTACAGGGGGGGGAACTGTTTTTT. Combining the CDR3 with reference TRBV5-4 and TRBJ1-4 gives the whole variable domain ETGVTQSPTHLIKTRGQQVTLRCSSQSGHNTVSWYQQALGQGPQFIFQYYREEENGRGNFPPRFSGLQFPNYSSELNVNALELDDSALYLCASSSAGLQGGELFFGSGTQLSVL.

In its sample, this clone was seen a few times. The chain recombines TRBV6-4 with TRBJ2-7; 10 bases fit TRBD1. Looked up from germline, CDR1 is MRHNA and CDR2 is SNTAGT. CDR3 length: 15 residues. V lost 2 bases, J lost 3 bases, and 4 bases stayed unmatched. DNA of the CDR3: TGTGCCAGCAGTGACACGGGACAGGGGTTCTACGAGCAGTACTTC. It specifies CASSDTGQGFYEQYF.

The genes are TRBV4-3 and TRBJ1-1; 7 positions match TRBD1. The CDR3 is 15 amino acids. Germline-derived CDR1 and CDR2 are LGHNA and YSLEER. The junction had 7 bases not matched to a gene; V was cut back by 1 base and J by 5 bases. Here the CDR3 reads CASSQVGAGGTEAFF. The CDR3 nucleotides read TGCGCCAGCAGCCAAGTGGGGGCAGGGGGGACTGAAGCTTTCTTT.

V usage is TRBV5-1 and J usage is TRBJ2-5; unclear D gene. CDR3 length: 14 residues. Trimming stripped 1 base from V and 0 bases from J, with 7 bases between. Germline CDR1 and CDR2: SGHRS and YFSETQ. CDR3 nucleotide sequence: TGCGCCAGCAGCTTGTACACGTACCAAGAGACCCAGTACTTC. It encodes CASSLYTYQETQYF.

The V and J genes are TRBV14 and TRBJ1-6, with TRBD1 as a possible D gene (6 bases). The CDR3 extends over 13 amino acids. V dropped 6 bases and J dropped 12 bases, with 15 bases sitting between them. Germline V lookup: CDR1 SGHDN, CDR2 FVKESK. Written as DNA, the CDR3 is TGTGCCAGCAGTCGTAAGGGGGGGGTACCCCTCCACTTT. This translates into CASSRKGGVPLHF.

The gene calls are TRBV28 and TRBJ2-1, with 9 nucleotides matching TRBD1. The germline gives CDR1 MDHEN, CDR2 SYDVKM. The CDR3 length is 14 residues. V lost 8 bases and J lost 9; bases outside the gene matches: 11. The CDR3: CASHPGQGGGEQFF. For the CDR3, the DNA is TGTGCCAGCCACCCGGGACAGGGTGGAGGTGAGCAGTTCTTC.

The chain uses TRBV29-1 and TRBJ2-7; 10 bases line up with TRBD1. The CDR3 runs 13 residues. CDR1 SQVTM and CDR2 ANQGSEA come from the germline V gene. The junction had 6 bases not matched to a gene; V was cut back by 6 bases and J by 4 bases. This chain's CDR3 is CSVRDRGKYEQYF. DNA of the CDR3: TGCAGCGTAAGGGACAGGGGAAAGTACGAGCAGTACTTC.

The rearrangement links TRBV15 to TRBJ1-5; D is undetermined. The V end was cut by 2 bases, the J end by 4 bases, with 3 bases between. Germline V lookup: CDR1 LNHNV, CDR2 YYDKDF (reference sequence). The length of the CDR3 is 12 residues. The CDR3 coding sequence is TGTGCCACCAGCAGACCTAATCAGCCCCAGCATTTT. It yields the protein CATSRPNQPQHF.

J is TRBJ2-2 and V is TRBV6-2 or TRBV6-3; TRBD1 agrees at 10 bases. Germline CDR1 reads MNHEY; CDR2 reads SVGEGT. J lost 7 bases, V lost 2 bases, and 4 bases had no gene match. The CDR3 contains 15 residues. The CDR3 DNA is TGTGCCAGCAGTTACGATGGACAGGGGGTCGGGGAGCTGTTTTTT. Translating it yields CASSYDGQGVGELFF.